The clone carrying this TCR beta chain was counted between two and nine times. Its antigen is not known. For the second PCR, which ran for roughly 7 to 11 cycles, a sample-barcoded 5' primer and a J-beta primer mix were used. TCRdb recomputed calls from the 5' RACE reads with MiXCR, one row per CDR3 protein. The repertoire holds around 800,000 distinct CDR3 sequences, with roughly 24% as singletons. The data originate from a study of blood T cells in healthy people across ages. The germline gives CDR1 SGHTA, CDR2 FQGNSA. The trim removed 0 bases at V and 4 bases at J, leaving 6 bases unmatched. The CDR3 totals 16 residues. The amount of total RNA extracted per sample was at least 5 micrograms. General observations from the study: Getting older went along with TCR beta diversity per million T cells dropping roughly linearly. Naive T cell percentage showed a strong correlation with TCR beta diversity.

Separately, the same data were catalogued under a study of T cells of mothers and their children.

The sequencing sample was made of blood. The TCR was taken from a boy under 18 in good health. V and J are TRBV7-2 and TRBJ2-5, with TRBD2 matching over 9 bases. The chain's CDR3 is CASSLAKLAGTETQYF. CDR3 sequence (DNA): TGTGCCAGCAGCTTAGCGAAGCTAGCGGGGACAGAGACCCAGTACTTC.